The T cell receptor (beta chain) under discussion was sequenced for a study of breast tumors, draining lymph nodes, adjacent tissues. The study's findings and limits: Data only fit, rather than demonstrated, lymph node origin of most tumor T cells. Luminal-like breast cancer showed significantly higher tumor–nontumor repertoire similarity than basal-like. Data fit most tumor T cells coming from lymph node, expanding in tumor. Compared with lymph nodes, tumors were less diverse; compared with nontumor tissue, more.

V shed 6 bases and J 4 bases; nucleotides not matched to a gene: 14. There are 17 residues in the CDR3. TCRdb fed the multiplex PCR reads into MiXCR, producing one record per CDR3 protein. The sample yields 120,000 to 150,000 distinct CDR3 sequences, about 31% seen once. With respect to this clonotype: Its antigen is still unknown.

Breast cancer patients provided tissue from their axillary draining lymph nodes. The TCR comes from a female donor with breast cancer. Some clones in this sample may be carry-over from other donors' samples. J is TRBJ1-1 and V is TRBV12-3 or TRBV12-4; 10 bases are a match to TRBD1. The material sequenced was axillary lymph node tissue. The CDR3 sequence is CASSAHRDRGSGTEAFF. In nucleotides, the CDR3 is TGTGCCAGCAGCGCGCACCGGGACAGGGGATCGGGCACTGAAGCTTTCTTT.